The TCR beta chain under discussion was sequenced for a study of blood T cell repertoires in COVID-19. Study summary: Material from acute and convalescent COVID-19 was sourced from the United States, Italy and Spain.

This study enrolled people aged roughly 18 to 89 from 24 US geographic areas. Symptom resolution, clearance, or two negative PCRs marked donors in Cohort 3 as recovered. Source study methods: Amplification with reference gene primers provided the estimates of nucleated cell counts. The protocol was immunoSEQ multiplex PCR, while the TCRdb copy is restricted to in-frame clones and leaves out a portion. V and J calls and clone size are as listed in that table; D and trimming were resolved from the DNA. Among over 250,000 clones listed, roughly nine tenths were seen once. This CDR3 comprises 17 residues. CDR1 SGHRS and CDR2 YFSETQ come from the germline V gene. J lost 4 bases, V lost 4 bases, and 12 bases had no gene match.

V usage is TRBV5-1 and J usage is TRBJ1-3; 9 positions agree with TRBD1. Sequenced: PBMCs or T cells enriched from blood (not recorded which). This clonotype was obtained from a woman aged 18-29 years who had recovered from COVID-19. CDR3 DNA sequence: TGCGCCAGCAGCAGAGAACAGGGGGCCCAGGCCGGAAACACCATATATTTT. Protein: CASSREQGAQAGNTIYF.